This T cell receptor (beta chain) was retrieved from a study of response to subunit inactivated influenza vaccine. A single record per CDR3 protein comes from TCRdb applying MiXCR to the RT-PCR reads. Of roughly 500,000 distinct CDR3 sequences in the sample, approximately 16% were seen once. The germline gives CDR1 MNHEY, CDR2 SVGAGI. The length of the CDR3 is 14 residues. V was shortened by 5 bases and J by 5 bases, with 16 bases between the two germline ends. Study results and caveats: Seasonal influenza vaccination, on each occasion, was suggested by the authors to recruit few new T cells.

Regarding this clonotype: Its antigen is as yet unknown.

The rearrangement links TRBV6-5 to TRBJ2-7, with D tentatively TRBD2 (6 bases). The input for sequencing was CD4+ T cells sorted from PBMCs, taken 23 months after vaccination. The receptor was isolated from a man aged 45 to 70 who received an inactivated influenza vaccine. The CDR3 here is CASSNKPREDEQYF. DNA of the CDR3: TGTGCCAGCAGTAACAAGCCCAGGGAGGACGAGCAGTACTTC.